These 30 T cell receptor beta chains were sequenced from one sample in a study of metastatic and nonmetastatic thyroid tumors (dated by TCRdb to 2020 to 2022). Before undergoing thyroid surgery, none of the patients had been given any kind of treatment. The library relied on PCR. Sequencing was performed on an Illumina HiSeq 4000. TCRdb applied fastp at Q25 and MiXCR to the public reads, then kept only in-frame beta chains. In this sample the table shows about 7,900 clones, roughly 26% of which occur a single time. The biggest ten clones account for 5.5% to 7% of the sample. Material: adjacent normal tissue. These TCRs come from a female donor with papillary thyroid cancer or a benign thyroid nodule (not recorded which). Some clones in this sample may be carry-over from other donors' samples.

In this sample, this clone is large (0.1 to 1%). This chain joins TRBV2 and TRBJ1-5; TRBD1 matches at 7 bases. CDR1 is SNHLY, CDR2 FYNNEI, per germline. The junction had 6 bases not matched to a gene; V was cut back by 4 bases and J by 3 bases. The CDR3 totals 15 residues. The CDR3 DNA sequence: TGTGCCAGCAGTGCTATGGGGACAGACAATCAGCCCCAGCATTTT. Amino acids: CASSAMGTDNQPQHF.

This clone has a handful of counts. The chain has TRBV6-1 and TRBJ1-2; D is uncertain. The V end lost 6 bases, the J end lost 0 bases, and 8 bases lay between the germline ends. The CDR3 has 13 residues. Germline CDR1 reads MNHNS; CDR2 reads SASEGT. CDR3 residues: CASSLGANYGYTF. As DNA, the CDR3 is TGTGCCAGCAGCCTCGGTGCTAACTATGGCTACACCTTC.

The chain employs TRBV30 and TRBJ1-5; 8 bases align to TRBD1. The CDR3 is 15 amino acids. Germline V gene lookup returns CDR1 GTSNPN and CDR2 SVGIG (reference sequence). Losses at the gene ends were 1 base for V and 5 bases for J; bases not matched to a gene: 7. The CDR3 DNA follows: TGTGCCTGGAGTGCTCGGGGGACAGGAGATCAGCCCCAGCATTTT. This encodes CAWSARGTGDQPQHF. Full variable domain (outside the CDR3, taken from reference TRBV30 and TRBJ1-5): SQTIHQWPATLVQPVGSPLSLECTVEGTSNPNLYWYRQAAGRGLQLLFYSVGIGQISSEVPQNLSASRPQDRQFILSSKKLLLSDSGFYLCAWSARGTGDQPQHFGDGTRLSIL.

This clone was recorded a few times. The rearrangement uses TRBV25-1 and TRBJ2-2; 9 positions match TRBD2. The V segment lost 3 bases and the J segment 6 bases; nucleotides outside the gene matches: 8. The germline V gene encodes CDR1 MGHDK and CDR2 SYGVNS. This CDR3 is built from 16 residues. The CDR3 bases are TGTGCCAGCAGTGATTCAGGCGGGAGGGCAGCCGGGGAGCTGTTTTTT. Amino acids: CASSDSGGRAAGELFF.

This clone qualifies as medium-sized (0.01 to 0.1%). CDR3 in amino acids: CSVEGESFQETQYF. The CDR3 DNA sequence: TGCAGCGTTGAAGGGGAAAGTTTCCAAGAGACCCAGTACTTC. V gene TRBV29-1 combines with J gene TRBJ2-5; the D is unclear. The CDR3 has 14 residues. Per germline, CDR1 SQVTM and CDR2 ANQGSEA. V was pared by 1 base and J by 1 base, with 10 bases between.

The V and J genes are TRBV9 and TRBJ1-1, with D unresolved. CDR1 is SGDLS and CDR2 is YYNGEE in the germline V gene. V was trimmed by 1 base and J by 1 base, leaving 11 bases between them. The CDR3 loop spans 15 amino acids. CDR3 sequence reads: CASSVQVGGNTEAFF. The CDR3 DNA follows: TGTGCCAGCAGCGTACAAGTAGGCGGGAACACTGAAGCTTTCTTT. The variable domain in full, with the rest retrieved from reference TRBV9 and TRBJ1-1, is DSGVTQTPKHLITATGQRVTLRCSPRSGDLSVYWYQQSLDQGLQFLIQYYNGEERAKGNILERFSAQQFPDLHSELNLSSLELGDSALYFCASSVQVGGNTEAFFGQGTRLTVV.

J is TRBJ2-7 and V is TRBV5-1, with 9 nucleotides matching TRBD2. The junction had 14 bases not matched to a gene; V was cut back by 3 bases and J by 1 base. The V gene's germline CDR1 is SGHRS and CDR2 YFSETQ. CDR3 size: 18 residues. CDR3 DNA sequence: TGCGCCAGCAGCTCATATGGCGGGAGGGCCGGGAGGTCCTACGAGCAGTACTTC. It specifies CASSSYGGRAGRSYEQYF.

This clone is labeled as medium-sized (0.01 to 0.1%). V usage is TRBV20-1 and J usage is TRBJ2-1; D is ambiguous. Germline V gene sequence: CDR1 DFQATT, CDR2 SNEGSKA (reference sequence). This CDR3 contains 15 residues. V was cut by 5 bases and J by 5 bases, with 19 bases left in between. The CDR3 bases are TGCAGTGCTTTTAAGCCGTCCCGGATGAACAATGAGCAGTTCTTC. Amino acids: CSAFKPSRMNNEQFF.

By sample share, this clone is medium-sized (0.01 to 0.1%). The gene calls are TRBV7-2 and TRBJ2-7, with TRBD2 matching 12 bases. V gave up 8 bases and J gave up 3 bases; unmatched junction bases: 11. CDR3 length: 16 amino acids. The germline V gene has CDR1 SGHTA and CDR2 FQGNSA. The CDR3 is CASASETSGGIYEQYF. For the CDR3, the DNA is TGTGCCAGCGCATCTGAAACTAGCGGGGGGATCTACGAGCAGTACTTC.

This clone is categorized as medium-sized. The rearrangement joins TRBV6-5 to TRBJ1-5, with no clear D. The CDR3 consists of 13 residues. The germline V and J ends were trimmed by 2 bases and 6 bases, with 8 bases remaining between them. The V gene's germline CDR1 is MNHEY and CDR2 SVGAGI. The CDR3 loop is CASSYREGQPQHF. In DNA, the CDR3 is TGTGCCAGCAGTTACAGGGAGGGTCAGCCCCAGCATTTT.

This clone appeared many times. The V gene is TRBV4-1, the J gene TRBJ2-1; a weak D match, TRBD1 (5 bases). Trimming removed 4 bases at V and 6 bases at J, with 13 bases between. The germline CDR1 and CDR2 sequences are MGHRA and YSYEKL. The CDR3 is 14 amino acids. Here the CDR3 reads CASSLPTARNEQFF. In nucleotides, the CDR3 is TGCGCCAGCAGCCTCCCGACAGCACGCAATGAGCAGTTCTTC.

V usage is TRBV6-1 and J usage is TRBJ2-3, with 13 positions matching TRBD2. The J segment lost 6 bases and the V segment lost 0 bases, leaving 9 bases of the junction unmatched. This CDR3 has 18 amino acids. Germline V gene sequence: CDR1 MNHNS, CDR2 SASEGT. The CDR3 region has the DNA TGTGCCAGCAGTGAAGCCCGACTAGCGGGGGGAGAATGGGATACGCAGTATTTT. Its protein is CASSEARLAGGEWDTQYF.

By its share, this clone is medium-sized. The rearrangement uses TRBV7-2 and TRBJ2-7; D is unresolved. The ends were cut back, 1 base at V and 7 bases at J, with 8 bases in the middle. CDR1 is SGHTA, CDR2 FQGNSA, per germline. The length of the CDR3 is 12 residues. The CDR3 sequence is CASSLVRIEQYF. The CDR3 DNA reads TGTGCCAGCAGCTTAGTAAGGATAGAGCAGTACTTC.

This clone was recorded at least ten times. This CDR3 reads CASSLQSTDTQYF. CDR3 nucleotide sequence: TGTGCCAGCAGCTTGCAAAGCACAGATACGCAGTATTTT. This chain joins TRBV5-4 and TRBJ2-3; the D is unclear. From germline, CDR1 is SGHNT and CDR2 YYREEE (reference sequence). This CDR3 is 13 amino acids long. V was pared by 1 base and J by 0 bases, with 3 bases between.

The V and J genes are TRBV7-2 and TRBJ1-2; D may be TRBD1 (5 bases). The CDR3 extends over 14 amino acids. Germline lookup yields CDR1 SGHTA and CDR2 FQGNSA. V lost 1 base, J lost 4 bases, and 10 bases lay in between. The CDR3 spells CASSLVRGSYGYTF. CDR3 sequence (DNA): TGTGCCAGCAGCTTAGTTCGGGGGTCCTATGGCTACACCTTC. Using reference TRBV7-2 and TRBJ1-2 for the parts outside the CDR3, the full variable domain is GAGVSQSPSNKVTEKGKDVELRCDPISGHTALYWYRQSLGQGLEFLIYFQGNSAPDKSGLPSDRFSAERTGGSVSTLTIQRTQQEDSAVYLCASSLVRGSYGYTFGSGTRLTVV.

This clone is medium-sized by share. At the DNA level, this CDR3 is encoded by other sequences in the same sample as well. The J gene is TRBJ2-5, the V gene TRBV12-5; weak D call: TRBD1 (5 bases). CDR1 and CDR2 from the germline V gene are LGHNT and FRNRAP. The CDR3 extends over 14 amino acids. Trimming took 0 bases from V and 2 from J, leaving 7 bases between them. CDR3 sequence reads: CASGLVPGQETQYF. CDR3 coding DNA: TGTGCTAGTGGTTTGGTACCAGGGCAAGAGACCCAGTACTTC.

This clone rates as large. The gene calls are TRBV6-1 and TRBJ1-3; D may be TRBD1 (6 bases). The CDR3 has 15 residues. The V end lost 2 bases, the J end lost 3 bases, and 11 bases lay between the germline ends. CDR1 and CDR2 from the germline V gene are MNHNS and SASEGT. CDR3 loop: CASSETRGYGNTIYF. The CDR3 bases are TGTGCCAGCAGTGAAACGAGGGGGTATGGAAACACCATATATTTT.

The rearrangement links TRBV5-8 to TRBJ2-7; D is ambiguous. Per germline, CDR1 SGHTS and CDR2 YDEGEE. Trimming removed 7 bases at V and 4 bases at J, with 15 bases between. CDR3 length: 13 amino acids. CDR3: CASGMGSPYEQYF. In DNA, the CDR3 is TGTGCCAGCGGAATGGGGTCCCCATACGAGCAGTACTTC.

This chain uses TRBV6-4 with TRBJ2-1, with a weak D call TRBD2 (5 bases). Between the trimmed V and J ends, which lost 3 bases and 6 bases, there was a span of 9 bases. CDR1 is MRHNA, CDR2 SNTAGT, per germline. The CDR3 consists of 13 residues. CDR3 loop: CASSEGEANEQFF. Here the CDR3 DNA reads TGTGCCAGCAGTGAGGGAGAGGCCAATGAGCAGTTCTTC.

The gene calls are TRBV28 and TRBJ1-2, with 8 bases that match TRBD1. The CDR3 contains 14 residues. Germline V gene data show CDR1 as MDHEN and CDR2 as SYDVKM. The junction had 8 bases not matched to a gene; V was cut back by 7 bases and J by 4 bases. In DNA, the CDR3 is TGTGCCAGCATCGACCGGGACAGGCCCTATGGCTACACCTTC. It yields the protein CASIDRDRPYGYTF.

There are a few counts of this clone. A junction boundary mismatches the germline segment, possibly from a read error. The V gene is TRBV5-4, the J gene TRBJ1-1; 8 bases fit TRBD1. The CDR3 extends over 16 amino acids. Germline assignment: CDR1 SGHNT and CDR2 YYREEE (reference sequence). Written as DNA, the CDR3 is TGTGCCATCAGCCCCAGGACAGGGTGCGGGAACACTGAAGCTTTCTTT. Its protein product is CAISPRTGCGNTEAFF.

The chain recombines TRBV20-1 with TRBJ1-1, with D uncertain. The CDR3 extends over 13 amino acids. Germline V gives CDR1 DFQATT, CDR2 SNEGSKA (reference sequence). V was pared by 3 bases and J by 4 bases, with 12 bases between. The chain's CDR3 is CSASPAVSTEAFF. CDR3 nucleotide sequence: TGCAGTGCTAGTCCGGCAGTGAGCACTGAAGCTTTCTTT.

V usage is TRBV5-1 and J usage is TRBJ2-1; the match to TRBD2 covers 9 bases. After removal of 4 bases from V and 4 bases from J, the junction contained 6 bases not matched to a gene. The CDR3 covers 15 residues. The germline gives CDR1 SGHRS, CDR2 YFSETQ. CDR3 protein: CASSRTTSGYNEQFF. CDR3 sequence (DNA): TGCGCCAGCAGCCGCACCACTAGCGGGTACAATGAGCAGTTCTTC.

This chain uses TRBV12-3 or TRBV12-4 with TRBJ1-1; D possibly corresponds to TRBD1 (5 bases). CDR3 length equals 13 residues. Trimming stripped 5 bases from V and 1 base from J, with 8 bases between. CDR3 amino acids: CASSPTGNTEAFF. In nucleotides, the CDR3 is TGTGCCAGCAGTCCCACAGGGAACACTGAAGCTTTCTTT.

The chain links TRBV4-1 to TRBJ2-7, with D perhaps TRBD1 or TRBD2 (6 bases each). Germline CDR1 reads MGHRA; CDR2 reads YSYEKL. Between the trimmed V and J ends, which lost 0 bases and 0 bases, there was a span of 9 bases. There are 15 residues in the CDR3. The CDR3 DNA reads as TGCGCCAGCAGCCAAGAACGGGGGCCCTCCTACGAGCAGTACTTC. Protein product: CASSQERGPSYEQYF.

A few counts support this clone. V and J are TRBV12-3 or TRBV12-4 and TRBJ1-2, with unresolved D. CDR3 length equals 12 residues. The V gene lost 3 bases and the J gene lost 5 bases, with 7 bases spanning the gap. DNA for the CDR3: TGTGCCAGCAGTTTGGGCCCGTATGGCTACACCTTC. Protein: CASSLGPYGYTF.

Judged by abundance, this clone is medium-sized. V and J are TRBV24-1 and TRBJ1-2, with 8 bases fitting TRBD1. The junction had 6 bases not matched to a gene; V was cut back by 3 bases and J by 7 bases. CDR3 length: 14 amino acids. Germline CDR1 reads KGHDR; CDR2 reads SFDVKD. CDR3 coding DNA: TGTGCCACCAGTGATCCCGGGACAGGCGGTGGCTACACCTTC. This codes for CATSDPGTGGGYTF.

This clone rates as medium-sized. The chain combines TRBV15 with TRBJ1-4; 10 bases are a match to TRBD1. J was trimmed by 5 bases and V by 1 base; bases with no gene match: 4. This CDR3 is built from 16 residues. Germline CDR1 and CDR2: LNHNV and YYDKDF (reference sequence). The CDR3 sequence is CATSRAPGQGNEKLFF. CDR3 nucleotide sequence: TGTGCCACCAGCAGAGCCCCGGGACAGGGGAATGAAAAACTGTTTTTT.

J is TRBJ2-7 and V is TRBV28, with 8 bases matching TRBD2. Germline CDR1 is MDHEN and CDR2 is SYDVKM. The junction had 4 bases not matched to a gene; V was cut back by 6 bases and J by 3 bases. CDR3 length: 13 amino acids. CDR3 coding DNA: TGTGCCAGCAGAACTAGCGGATACTACGAGCAGTACTTC. Translation gives CASRTSGYYEQYF.

At least ten counts were recorded for this clone. This may be a read error, as it is one base from a much larger clone. CDR3 nucleotides: TGCGCCAGCAGCCAAGCTAGCGGGGCTGAAGCTTTCTTT. It specifies CASSQASGAEAFF. The rearrangement joins TRBV4-1 to TRBJ1-1; D unresolved. The CDR3 runs 13 residues. V was cut by 1 base and J by 6 bases, with 9 bases left in between. Germline CDR1 is MGHRA and CDR2 is YSYEKL.